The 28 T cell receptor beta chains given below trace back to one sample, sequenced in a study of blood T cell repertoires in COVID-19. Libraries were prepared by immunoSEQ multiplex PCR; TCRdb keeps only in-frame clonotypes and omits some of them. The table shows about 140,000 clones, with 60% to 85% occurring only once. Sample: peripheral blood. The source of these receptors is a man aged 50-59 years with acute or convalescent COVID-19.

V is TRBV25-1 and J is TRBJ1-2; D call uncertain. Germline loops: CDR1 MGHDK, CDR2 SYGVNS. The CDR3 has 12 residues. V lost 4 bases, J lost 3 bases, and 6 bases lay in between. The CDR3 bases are TGTGCCAGCAGTGGCGGGTACTATGGCTACACCTTC. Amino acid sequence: CASSGGYYGYTF.

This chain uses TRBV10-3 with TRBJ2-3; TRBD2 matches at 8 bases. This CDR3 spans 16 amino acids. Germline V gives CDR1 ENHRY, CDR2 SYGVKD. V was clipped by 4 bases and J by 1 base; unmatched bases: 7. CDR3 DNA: TGTGCCATCAGTGCACGGGGGGGCGATGGCACAGATACGCAGTATTTT. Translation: CAISARGGDGTDTQYF.

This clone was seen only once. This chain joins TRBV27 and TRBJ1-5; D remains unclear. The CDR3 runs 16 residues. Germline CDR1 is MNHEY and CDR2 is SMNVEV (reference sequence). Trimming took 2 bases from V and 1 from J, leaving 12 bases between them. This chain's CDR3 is CASSLQRPGSNQPQHF. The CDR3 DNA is TGTGCCAGCAGTTTACAGCGACCGGGGAGCAATCAGCCCCAGCATTTT.

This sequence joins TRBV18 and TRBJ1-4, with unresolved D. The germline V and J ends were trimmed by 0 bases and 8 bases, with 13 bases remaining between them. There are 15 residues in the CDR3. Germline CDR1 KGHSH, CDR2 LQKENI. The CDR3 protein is CASSPPSRAQEKLFF. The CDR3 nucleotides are TGTGCCAGCTCACCACCGTCGAGGGCTCAGGAAAAACTGTTTTTT.

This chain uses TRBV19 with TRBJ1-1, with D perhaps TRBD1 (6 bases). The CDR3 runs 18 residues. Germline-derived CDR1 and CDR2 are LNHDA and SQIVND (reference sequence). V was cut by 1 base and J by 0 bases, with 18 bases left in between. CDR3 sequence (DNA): TGTGCCAGTAGTATAGTCGTCGGACAGATGGGCATGAACACTGAAGCTTTCTTT. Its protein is CASSIVVGQMGMNTEAFF.

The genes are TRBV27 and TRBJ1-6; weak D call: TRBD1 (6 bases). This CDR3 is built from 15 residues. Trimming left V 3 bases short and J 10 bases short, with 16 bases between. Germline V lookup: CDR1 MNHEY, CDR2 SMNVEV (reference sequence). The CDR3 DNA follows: TGTGCCAGCAGTTTTTCCGGGACAACGGGCTCACCCCTCCACTTT. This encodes CASSFSGTTGSPLHF.

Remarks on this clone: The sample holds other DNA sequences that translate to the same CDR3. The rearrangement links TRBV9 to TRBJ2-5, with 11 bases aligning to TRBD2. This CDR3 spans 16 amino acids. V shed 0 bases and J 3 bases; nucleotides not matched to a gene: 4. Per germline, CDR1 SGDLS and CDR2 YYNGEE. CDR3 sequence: CASSVASGGQKETQYF. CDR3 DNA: TGTGCCAGCAGCGTAGCTAGCGGGGGGCAAAAAGAGACCCAGTACTTC. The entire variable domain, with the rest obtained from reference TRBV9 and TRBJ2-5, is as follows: DSGVTQTPKHLITATGQRVTLRCSPRSGDLSVYWYQQSLDQGLQFLIQYYNGEERAKGNILERFSAQQFPDLHSELNLSSLELGDSALYFCASSVASGGQKETQYFGPGTRLLVL.

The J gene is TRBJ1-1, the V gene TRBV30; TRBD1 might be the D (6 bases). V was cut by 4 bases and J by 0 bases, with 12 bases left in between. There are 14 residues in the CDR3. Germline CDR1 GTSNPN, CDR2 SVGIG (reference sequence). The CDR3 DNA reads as TGTGCCTGGACCGGACAGACAATGAACACTGAAGCTTTCTTT. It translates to CAWTGQTMNTEAFF. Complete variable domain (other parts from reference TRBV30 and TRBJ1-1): SQTIHQWPATLVQPVGSPLSLECTVEGTSNPNLYWYRQAAGRGLQLLFYSVGIGQISSEVPQNLSASRPQDRQFILSSKKLLLSDSGFYLCAWTGQTMNTEAFFGQGTRLTVV.

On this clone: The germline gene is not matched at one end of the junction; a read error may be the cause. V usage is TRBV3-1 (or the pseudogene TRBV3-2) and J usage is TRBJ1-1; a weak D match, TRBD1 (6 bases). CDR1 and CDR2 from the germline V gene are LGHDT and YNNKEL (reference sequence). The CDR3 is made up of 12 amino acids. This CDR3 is CASSQDPRDINF. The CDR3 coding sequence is TGTGCCAGCAGCCAAGATCCCCGGGACATCAACTTT.

The CDR3 is CASSPPGGYGEQFF. The CDR3 DNA is TGTGCCAGCAGCCCCCCCGGGGGATACGGTGAGCAGTTCTTC. V and J are TRBV13 and TRBJ2-1; a possible D gene is TRBD2 (6 bases). The CDR3 sequence is 14 residues long. Germline loops: CDR1 PRHDT, CDR2 FYEKMQ (reference sequence). Trimming took off 5 bases at V and 9 bases at J, with 17 bases between the two ends.

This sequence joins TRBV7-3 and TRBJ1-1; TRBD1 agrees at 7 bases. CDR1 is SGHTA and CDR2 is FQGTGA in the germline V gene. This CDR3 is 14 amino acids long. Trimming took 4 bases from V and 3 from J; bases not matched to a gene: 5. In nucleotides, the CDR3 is TGTGCCAGCAGCTCACAGGGGCTTGACACTGAAGCTTTCTTT. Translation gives CASSSQGLDTEAFF.

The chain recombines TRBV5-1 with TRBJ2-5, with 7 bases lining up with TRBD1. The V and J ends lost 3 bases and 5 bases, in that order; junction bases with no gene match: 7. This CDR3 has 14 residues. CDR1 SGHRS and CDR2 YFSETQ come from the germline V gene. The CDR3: CASSSQGQEETQYF. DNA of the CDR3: TGCGCCAGCAGCTCCCAAGGACAGGAGGAGACCCAGTACTTC. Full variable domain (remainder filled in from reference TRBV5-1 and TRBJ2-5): KAGVTQTPRYLIKTRGQQVTLSCSPISGHRSVSWYQQTPGQGLQFLFEYFSETQRNKGNFPGRFSGRQFSNSRSEMNVSTLELGDSALYLCASSSQGQEETQYFGPGTRLLVL.

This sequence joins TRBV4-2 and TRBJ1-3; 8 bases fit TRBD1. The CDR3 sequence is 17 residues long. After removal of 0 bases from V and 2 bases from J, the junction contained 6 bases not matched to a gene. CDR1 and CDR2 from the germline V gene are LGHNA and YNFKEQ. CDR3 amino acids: CASSQDLQGAPGNTIYF. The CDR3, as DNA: TGTGCCAGCAGCCAAGATTTGCAGGGGGCTCCTGGAAACACCATATATTTT.

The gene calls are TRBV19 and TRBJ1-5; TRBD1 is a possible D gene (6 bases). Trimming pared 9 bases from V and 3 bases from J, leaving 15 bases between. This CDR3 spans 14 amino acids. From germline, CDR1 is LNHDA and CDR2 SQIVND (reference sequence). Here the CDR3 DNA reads TGTGCCAGCAGAACAGGGTCGGACAATCAGCCCCAGCATTTT. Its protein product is CASRTGSDNQPQHF. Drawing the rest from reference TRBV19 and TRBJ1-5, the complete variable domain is DGGITQSPKYLFRKEGQNVTLSCEQNLNHDAMYWYRQDPGQGLRLIYYSQIVNDFQKGDIAEGYSVSREKKESFPLTVTSAQKNPTAFYLCASRTGSDNQPQHFGDGTRLSIL.

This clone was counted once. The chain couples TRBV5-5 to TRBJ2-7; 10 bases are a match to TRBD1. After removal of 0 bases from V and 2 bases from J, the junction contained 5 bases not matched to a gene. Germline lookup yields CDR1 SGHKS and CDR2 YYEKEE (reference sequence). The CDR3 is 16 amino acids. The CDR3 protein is CASSLDGGTGAYEQYF. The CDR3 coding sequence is TGTGCCAGCAGCTTGGATGGCGGGACAGGGGCCTACGAGCAGTACTTC.

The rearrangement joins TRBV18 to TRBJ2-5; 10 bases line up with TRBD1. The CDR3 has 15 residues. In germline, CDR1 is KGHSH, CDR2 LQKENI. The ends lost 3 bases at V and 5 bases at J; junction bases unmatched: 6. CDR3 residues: CASSPDRGLQETQYF. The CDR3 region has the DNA TGTGCCAGCTCACCCGACAGGGGGCTGCAGGAGACCCAGTACTTC.

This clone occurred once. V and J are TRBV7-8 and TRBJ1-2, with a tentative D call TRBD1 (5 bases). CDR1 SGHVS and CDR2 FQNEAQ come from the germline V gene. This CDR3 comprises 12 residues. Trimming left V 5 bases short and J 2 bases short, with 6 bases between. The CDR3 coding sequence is TGTGCCAGCAGCACAGGAAACTATGGCTACACCTTC. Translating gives CASSTGNYGYTF.

CDR3 nucleotides: TGTGCCAGCAGCCCGGGACAGGGGATCGACGAGCAGTACGTC. Its protein is CASSPGQGIDEQYV. This sequence joins TRBV5-4 and TRBJ2-7, with 10 bases matching TRBD1. This CDR3 spans 14 amino acids. CDR1 is SGHNT, CDR2 YYREEE, per germline (reference sequence). The V gene end was trimmed by 4 bases and the J gene end by 5 bases; junction bases not matched to a gene: 6.

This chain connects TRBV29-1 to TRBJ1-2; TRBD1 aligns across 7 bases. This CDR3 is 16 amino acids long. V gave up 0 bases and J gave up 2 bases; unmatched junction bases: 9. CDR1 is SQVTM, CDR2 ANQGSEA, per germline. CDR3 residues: CSVEDGSGQYNYGYTF. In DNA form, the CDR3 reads TGCAGCGTTGAAGATGGGTCGGGACAGTACAACTATGGCTACACCTTC.

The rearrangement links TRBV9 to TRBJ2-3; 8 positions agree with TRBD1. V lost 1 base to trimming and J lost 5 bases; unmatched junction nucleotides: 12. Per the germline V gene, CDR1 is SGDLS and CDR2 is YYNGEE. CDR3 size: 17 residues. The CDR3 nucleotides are TGTGCCAGCAGCGTACAAGAGACTGGACAGGGAGAAGATACGCAGTATTTT. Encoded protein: CASSVQETGQGEDTQYF.

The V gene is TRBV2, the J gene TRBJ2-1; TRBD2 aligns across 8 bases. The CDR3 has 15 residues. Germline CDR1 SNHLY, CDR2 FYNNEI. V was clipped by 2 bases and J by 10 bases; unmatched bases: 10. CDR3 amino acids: CASSEWRGASSEQFF. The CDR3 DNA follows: TGTGCCAGCAGTGAATGGCGGGGGGCCAGCTCAGAGCAGTTCTTC.

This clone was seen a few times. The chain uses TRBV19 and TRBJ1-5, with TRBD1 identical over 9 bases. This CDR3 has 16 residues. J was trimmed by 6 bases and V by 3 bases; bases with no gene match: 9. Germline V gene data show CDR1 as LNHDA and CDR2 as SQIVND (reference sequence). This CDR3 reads CASSMVQGALAQPQHF. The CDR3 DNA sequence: TGTGCCAGTAGTATGGTACAGGGGGCGCTAGCTCAGCCCCAGCATTTT. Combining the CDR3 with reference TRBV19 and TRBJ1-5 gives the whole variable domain DGGITQSPKYLFRKEGQNVTLSCEQNLNHDAMYWYRQDPGQGLRLIYYSQIVNDFQKGDIAEGYSVSREKKESFPLTVTSAQKNPTAFYLCASSMVQGALAQPQHFGDGTRLSIL.

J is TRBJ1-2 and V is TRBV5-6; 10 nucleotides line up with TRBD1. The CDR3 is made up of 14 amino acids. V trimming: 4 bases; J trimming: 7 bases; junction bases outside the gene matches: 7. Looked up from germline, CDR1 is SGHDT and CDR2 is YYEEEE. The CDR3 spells CASSTDRGISGYTF. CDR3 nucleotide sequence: TGTGCCAGCAGCACGGACAGGGGGATATCTGGCTACACCTTC. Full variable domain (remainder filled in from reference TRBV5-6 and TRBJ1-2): DAGVTQSPTHLIKTRGQQVTLRCSPKSGHDTVSWYQQALGQGPQFIFQYYEEEERQRGNFPDRFSGHQFPNYSSELNVNALLLGDSALYLCASSTDRGISGYTFGSGTRLTVV.

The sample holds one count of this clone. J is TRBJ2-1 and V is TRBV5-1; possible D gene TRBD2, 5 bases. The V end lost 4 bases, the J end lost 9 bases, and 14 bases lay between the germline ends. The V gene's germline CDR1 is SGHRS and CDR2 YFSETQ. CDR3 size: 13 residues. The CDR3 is CASSVLEVGEQFF. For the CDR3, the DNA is TGCGCCAGCAGCGTGTTGGAGGTTGGTGAGCAGTTCTTC.

This CDR3 reads CASSSYATGGTGANVLTF. In nucleotides, the CDR3 is TGTGCCAGCAGCTCCTACGCTACAGGGGGAACTGGGGCCAACGTCCTGACTTTC. The chain links TRBV11-2 to TRBJ2-6; 8 bases match TRBD1. There are 18 residues in the CDR3. The germline gives CDR1 SGHAT, CDR2 FQNNGV. V trimming: 4 bases; J trimming: 2 bases; junction bases outside the gene matches: 10.

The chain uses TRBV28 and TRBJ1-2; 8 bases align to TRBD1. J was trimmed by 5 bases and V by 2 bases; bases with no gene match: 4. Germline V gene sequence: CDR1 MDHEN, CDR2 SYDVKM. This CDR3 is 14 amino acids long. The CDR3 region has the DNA TGTGCCAGCAGTTTAACGGGACAGGAGTATGGCTACACCTTC. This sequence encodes CASSLTGQEYGYTF.

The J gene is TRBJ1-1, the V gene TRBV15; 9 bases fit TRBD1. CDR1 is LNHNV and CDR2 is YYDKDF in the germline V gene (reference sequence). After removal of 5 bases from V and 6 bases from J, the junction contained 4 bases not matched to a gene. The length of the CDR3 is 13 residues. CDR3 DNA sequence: TGTGCCACCAGCGTTCGGACAGGGGCTGAAGCTTTCTTT. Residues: CATSVRTGAEAFF.

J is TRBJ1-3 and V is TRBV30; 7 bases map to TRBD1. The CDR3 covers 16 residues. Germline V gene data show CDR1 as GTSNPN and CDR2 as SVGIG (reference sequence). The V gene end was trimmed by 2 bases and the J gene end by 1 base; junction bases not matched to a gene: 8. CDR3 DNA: TGTGCCTGGAGTACAACCGGGACAGCTTCTGGAAACACCATATATTTT. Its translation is CAWSTTGTASGNTIYF.